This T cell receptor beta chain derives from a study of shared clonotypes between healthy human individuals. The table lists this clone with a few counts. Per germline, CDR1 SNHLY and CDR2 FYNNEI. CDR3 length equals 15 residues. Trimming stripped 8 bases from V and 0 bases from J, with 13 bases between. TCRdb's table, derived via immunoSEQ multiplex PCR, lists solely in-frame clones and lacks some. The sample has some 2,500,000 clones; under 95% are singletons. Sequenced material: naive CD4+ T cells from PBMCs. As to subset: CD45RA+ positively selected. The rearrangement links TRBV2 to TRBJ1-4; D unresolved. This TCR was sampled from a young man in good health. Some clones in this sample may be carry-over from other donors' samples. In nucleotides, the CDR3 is TGTGCCAGCCGTGCGGAGGTTGCAACTAATGAAAAACTGTTTTTT. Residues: CASRAEVATNEKLFF.